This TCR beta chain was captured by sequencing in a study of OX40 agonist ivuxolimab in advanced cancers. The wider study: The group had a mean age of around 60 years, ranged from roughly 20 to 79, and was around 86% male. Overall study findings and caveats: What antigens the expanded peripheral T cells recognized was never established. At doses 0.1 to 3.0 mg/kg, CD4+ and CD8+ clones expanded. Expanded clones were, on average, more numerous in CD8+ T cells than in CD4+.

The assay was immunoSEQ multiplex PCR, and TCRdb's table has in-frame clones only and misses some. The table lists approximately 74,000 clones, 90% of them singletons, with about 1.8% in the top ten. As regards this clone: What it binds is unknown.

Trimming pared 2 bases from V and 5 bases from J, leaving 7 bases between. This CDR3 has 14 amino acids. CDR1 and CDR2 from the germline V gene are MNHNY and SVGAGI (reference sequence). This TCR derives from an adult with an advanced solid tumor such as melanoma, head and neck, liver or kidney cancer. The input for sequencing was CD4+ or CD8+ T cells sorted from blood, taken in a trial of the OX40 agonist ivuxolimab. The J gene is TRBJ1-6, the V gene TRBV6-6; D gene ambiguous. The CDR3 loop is CASSYRGDNSPLHF. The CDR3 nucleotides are TGTGCCAGCAGTTACCGCGGGGATAATTCACCCCTCCACTTT.